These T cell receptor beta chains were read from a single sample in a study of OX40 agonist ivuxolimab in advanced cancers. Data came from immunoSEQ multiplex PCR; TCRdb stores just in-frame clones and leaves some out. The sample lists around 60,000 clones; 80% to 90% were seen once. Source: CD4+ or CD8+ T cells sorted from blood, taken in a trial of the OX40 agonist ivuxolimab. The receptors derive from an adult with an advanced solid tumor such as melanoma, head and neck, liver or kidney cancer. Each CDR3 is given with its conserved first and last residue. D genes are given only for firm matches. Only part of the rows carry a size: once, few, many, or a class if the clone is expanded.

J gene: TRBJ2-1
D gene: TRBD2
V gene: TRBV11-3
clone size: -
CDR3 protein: CASSNGLASNEQFF
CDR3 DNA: TGTGCCAGCAGCAATGGACTAGCGAGTAATGAGCAGTTCTTC

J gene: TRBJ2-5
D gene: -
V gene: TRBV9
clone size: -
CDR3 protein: CASSAKILRGHQETQYF
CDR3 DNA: TGTGCCAGCAGCGCTAAAATCCTCAGGGGACATCAAGAGACCCAGTACTTC

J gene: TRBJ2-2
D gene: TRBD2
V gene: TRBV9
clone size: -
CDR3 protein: CASSVAKSGTSGTGELFF
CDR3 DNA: TGTGCCAGCAGCGTAGCCAAGAGTGGGACTAGCGGTACCGGGGAGCTGTTTTTT

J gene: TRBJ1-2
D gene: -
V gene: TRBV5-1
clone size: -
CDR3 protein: CASSLAVDSYGYTF
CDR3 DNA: TGCGCCAGCAGCTTGGCGGTGGATAGCTATGGCTACACCTTC

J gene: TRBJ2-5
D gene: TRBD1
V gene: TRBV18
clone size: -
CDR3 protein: CASSPLTGDQETQYF
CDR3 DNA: TGTGCCAGCTCACCTTTGACAGGGGATCAAGAGACCCAGTACTTC

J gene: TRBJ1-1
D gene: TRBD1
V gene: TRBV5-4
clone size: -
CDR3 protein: CASSLNRGAEAFF
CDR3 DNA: TGTGCCAGCAGCCTAAACAGGGGGGCTGAAGCTTTCTTT

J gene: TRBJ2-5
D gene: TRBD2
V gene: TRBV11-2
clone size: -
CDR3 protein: CASSLATTSGWETQYF
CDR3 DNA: TGTGCCAGCAGCTTAGCCACCACTAGCGGGTGGGAGACCCAGTACTTC

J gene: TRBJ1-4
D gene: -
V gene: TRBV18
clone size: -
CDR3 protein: CASSLTAGWSTNEKLFF
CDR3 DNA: TGTGCCAGCTCACTAACAGCCGGTTGGTCAACTAATGAAAAACTGTTTTTT

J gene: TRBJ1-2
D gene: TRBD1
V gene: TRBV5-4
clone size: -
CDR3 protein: CASSQGTGGVGYTF
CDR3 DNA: TGTGCCAGCAGCCAAGGGACAGGGGGCGTCGGCTACACCTTC

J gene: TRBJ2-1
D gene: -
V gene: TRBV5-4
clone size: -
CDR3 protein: CASRLYNEQFF
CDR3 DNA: TGTGCCAGCAGACTATACAATGAGCAGTTCTTC

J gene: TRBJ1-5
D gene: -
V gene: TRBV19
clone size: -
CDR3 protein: CASSIDSPGNQPQHF
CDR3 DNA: TGTGCCAGTAGTATAGATTCCCCAGGGAATCAGCCCCAGCATTTT

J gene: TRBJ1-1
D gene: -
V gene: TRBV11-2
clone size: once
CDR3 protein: CASSLAAQWDTEAFF
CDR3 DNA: TGTGCCAGCAGCTTAGCTGCGCAATGGGACACTGAAGCTTTCTTT

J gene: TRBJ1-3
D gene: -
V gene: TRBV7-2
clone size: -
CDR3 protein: CASSLDPGNTGNTIYF
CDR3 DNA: TGTGCCAGCAGCTTAGACCCCGGTAACACTGGAAACACCATATATTTT

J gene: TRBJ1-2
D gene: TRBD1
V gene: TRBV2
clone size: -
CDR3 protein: CASSFDRGINGYTF
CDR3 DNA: TGTGCCAGCAGTTTCGACAGGGGAATTAACGGCTACACCTTC

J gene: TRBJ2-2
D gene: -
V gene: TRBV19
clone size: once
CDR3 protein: CASSITLVTNTGELFF
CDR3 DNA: TGTGCCAGTAGTATAACGTTGGTCACAAACACCGGGGAGCTGTTTTTT

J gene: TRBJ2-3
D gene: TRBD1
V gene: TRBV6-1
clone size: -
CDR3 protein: CASSVRDRTTDTQYF
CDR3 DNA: TGTGCCAGCAGTGTTCGGGACAGGACCACAGATACGCAGTATTTT

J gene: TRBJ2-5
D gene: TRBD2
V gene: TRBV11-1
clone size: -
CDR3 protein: CASSLREGETQYF
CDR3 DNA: TGTGCCAGCAGCTTGCGGGAGGGAGAGACCCAGTACTTC

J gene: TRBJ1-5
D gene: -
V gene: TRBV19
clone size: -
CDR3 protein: CASSIEGDGNQPQHF
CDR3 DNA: TGTGCCAGTAGTATAGAGGGGGATGGCAATCAGCCCCAGCATTTT

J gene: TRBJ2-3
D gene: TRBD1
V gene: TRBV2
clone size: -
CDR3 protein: CASSRDRGPTDTQYF
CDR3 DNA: TGTGCCAGCAGTCGGGACAGGGGGCCCACAGATACGCAGTATTTT

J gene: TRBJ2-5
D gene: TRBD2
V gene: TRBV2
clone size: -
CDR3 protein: CATLREGWETQYF
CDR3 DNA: TGTGCCACTCTCCGGGAGGGCTGGGAGACCCAGTACTTC

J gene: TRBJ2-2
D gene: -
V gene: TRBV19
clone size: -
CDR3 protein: CAGSMFRTTSTGELFF
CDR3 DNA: TGTGCCGGTAGTATGTTTCGGACTACCAGTACCGGGGAGCTGTTTTTT

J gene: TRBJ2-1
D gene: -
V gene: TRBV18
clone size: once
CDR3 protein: CASSPSGDTEQFF
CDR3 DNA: TGTGCCAGCTCACCATCGGGCGACACTGAGCAGTTCTTC

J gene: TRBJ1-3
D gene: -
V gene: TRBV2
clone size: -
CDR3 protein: CASSKNEGNTIYF
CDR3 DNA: TGTGCCAGCAGTAAAAACGAGGGAAACACCATATATTTT

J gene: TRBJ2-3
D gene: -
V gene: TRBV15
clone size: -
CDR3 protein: CATSRDIGGDTQYF
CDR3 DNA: TGTGCCACCAGCAGAGATATAGGGGGGGATACGCAGTATTTT

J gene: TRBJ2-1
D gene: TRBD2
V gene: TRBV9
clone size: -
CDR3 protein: CASSQGLGVDEQFF
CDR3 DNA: TGTGCCAGCAGTCAAGGACTAGGAGTCGATGAGCAGTTCTTC

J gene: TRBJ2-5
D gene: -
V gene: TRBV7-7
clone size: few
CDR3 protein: CASSLALGQYQETQYF
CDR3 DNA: TGTGCCAGCAGCTTAGCTCTTGGACAGTACCAAGAGACCCAGTACTTC

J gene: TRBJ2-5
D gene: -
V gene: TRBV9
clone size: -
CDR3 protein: CASSPRQREETQYF
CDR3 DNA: TGTGCCAGCAGCCCACGACAGCGCGAGGAGACCCAGTACTTC

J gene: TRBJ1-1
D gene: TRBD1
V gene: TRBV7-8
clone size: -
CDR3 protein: CASSPQGDTEAFF
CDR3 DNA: TGTGCCAGCAGCCCGCAGGGGGACACTGAAGCTTTCTTT

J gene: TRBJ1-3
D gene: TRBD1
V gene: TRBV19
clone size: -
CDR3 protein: CASSIQGEVDGNTIYF
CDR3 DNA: TGTGCCAGTAGTATCCAGGGGGAAGTGGACGGAAACACCATATATTTT

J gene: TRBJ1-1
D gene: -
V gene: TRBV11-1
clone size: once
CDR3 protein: CASSPSRSYTEAFF
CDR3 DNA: TGTGCCAGCAGCCCAAGCCGATCTTACACTGAAGCTTTCTTT

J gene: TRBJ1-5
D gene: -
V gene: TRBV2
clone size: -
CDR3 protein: CASRGSPGNQPQHF
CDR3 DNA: TGTGCCAGCAGGGGAAGCCCAGGCAATCAGCCCCAGCATTTT

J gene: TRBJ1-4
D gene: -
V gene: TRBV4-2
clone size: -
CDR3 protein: CASSRVQGSATNEKLFF
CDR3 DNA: TGTGCCAGCAGCCGGGTCCAGGGATCGGCAACTAATGAAAAACTGTTTTTT

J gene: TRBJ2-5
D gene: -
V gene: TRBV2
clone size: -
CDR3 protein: CASSLGEQETQYF
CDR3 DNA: TGTGCCAGCAGCCTCGGGGAGCAAGAGACCCAGTACTTC

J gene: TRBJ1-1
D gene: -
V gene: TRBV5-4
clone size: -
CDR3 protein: CASSLGGPMNTEAFF
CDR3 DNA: TGTGCCAGCAGCTTGGGTGGGCCCATGAACACTGAAGCTTTCTTT

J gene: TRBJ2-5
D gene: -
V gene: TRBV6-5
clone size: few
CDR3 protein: CASSLQDQETQYF
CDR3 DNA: TGTGCCAGCAGTTTGCAGGATCAAGAGACCCAGTACTTC

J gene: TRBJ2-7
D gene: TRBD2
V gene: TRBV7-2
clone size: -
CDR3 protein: CASSSSSGYYEQYF
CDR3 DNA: TGTGCCAGCAGCTCCTCTAGCGGTTACTACGAGCAGTACTTC

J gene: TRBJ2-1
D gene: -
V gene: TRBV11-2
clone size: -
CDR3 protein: CASSLDPLNEQFF
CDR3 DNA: TGTGCCAGCAGCTTAGATCCCCTGAATGAGCAGTTCTTC

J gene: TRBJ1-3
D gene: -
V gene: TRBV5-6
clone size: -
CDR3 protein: CASSFYSGNTIYF
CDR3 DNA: TGTGCCAGCAGCTTTTATTCCGGAAACACCATATATTTT

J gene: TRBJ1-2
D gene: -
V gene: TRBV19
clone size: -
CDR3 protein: CASSNTQGGYGYTF
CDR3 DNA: TGTGCCAGTAGTAACACACAGGGCGGCTATGGCTACACCTTC

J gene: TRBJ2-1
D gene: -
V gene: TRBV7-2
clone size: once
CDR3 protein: CASRGPGMDEQFF
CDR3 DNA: TGTGCCAGCAGGGGACCGGGGATGGATGAGCAGTTCTTC

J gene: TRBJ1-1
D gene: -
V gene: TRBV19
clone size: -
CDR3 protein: CASSRTALGTEAFF
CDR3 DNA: TGTGCCAGCTCTAGGACAGCTCTTGGCACTGAAGCTTTCTTT

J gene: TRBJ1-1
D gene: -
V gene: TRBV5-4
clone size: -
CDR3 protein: CASSPGGRGGTEAFF
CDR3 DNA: TGTGCCAGCAGCCCCGGCGGAAGGGGCGGCACTGAAGCTTTCTTT

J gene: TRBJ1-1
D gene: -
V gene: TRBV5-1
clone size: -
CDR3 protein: CASSDGTLGTEAFF
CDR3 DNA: TGCGCCAGCAGCGACGGGACTTTGGGGACTGAAGCTTTCTTT

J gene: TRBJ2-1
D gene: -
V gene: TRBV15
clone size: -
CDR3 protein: CATSREASAYNEQFF
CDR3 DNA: TGTGCCACCAGCAGAGAGGCGTCCGCCTACAATGAGCAGTTCTTC

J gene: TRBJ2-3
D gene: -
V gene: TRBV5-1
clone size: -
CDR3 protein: CASASSGPSTDTQYF
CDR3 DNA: TGCGCCAGCGCCTCAAGCGGGCCCAGCACAGATACGCAGTATTTT

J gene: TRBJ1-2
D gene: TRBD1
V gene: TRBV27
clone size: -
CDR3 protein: CASKDRGLANYGYTF
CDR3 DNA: TGTGCCAGCAAGGACAGGGGGCTGGCTAACTATGGCTACACCTTC

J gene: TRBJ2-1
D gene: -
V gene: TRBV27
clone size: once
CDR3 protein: CASSSSGTSVRMDEQFF
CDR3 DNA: TGTGCCAGCAGTTCCTCCGGGACGTCAGTTCGGATGGATGAGCAGTTCTTC

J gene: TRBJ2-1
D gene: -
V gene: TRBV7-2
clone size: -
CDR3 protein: CASSPRPTSHDEQFF
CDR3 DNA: TGTGCCAGCAGCCCTCGACCAACTAGCCACGATGAGCAGTTCTTC

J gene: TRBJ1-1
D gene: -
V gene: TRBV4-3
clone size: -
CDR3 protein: CASSQDRRGRAFF
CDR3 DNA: TGCGCCAGCAGCCAAGATCGCCGGGGGCGCGCTTTCTTT

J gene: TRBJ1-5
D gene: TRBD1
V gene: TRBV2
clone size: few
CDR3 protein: CASSSRTGSSDQPQHF
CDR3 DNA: TGTGCCAGCAGTAGTCGGACAGGGTCCAGCGATCAGCCCCAGCATTTT